Listed here are 25 T cell receptor beta chains from one sample, sequenced in a study of T cell responses to AZD1222 COVID-19 vaccine. Profiling relied on immunoSEQ multiplex PCR, and the TCRdb table lists in-frame clones only, not all of them. Here the sample spans around 140,000 clones, roughly 85% being singletons. This specimen was peripheral blood, taken 28 days after the second dose of the MenACWY control vaccine. The origin of the receptors is an adult who received the MenACWY meningococcal vaccine as a control.

The sample holds one count of this clone. This sequence joins TRBV29-1 and TRBJ1-2; D possibly corresponds to TRBD1 (5 bases). The CDR3 is 12 residues long. Germline CDR1 reads SQVTM; CDR2 reads ANQGSEA. Trimming shortened V by 7 bases and J by 2 bases, and 11 bases separated the two germline ends. The CDR3 is CSGYRQNYGYTF. In nucleotides, the CDR3 is TGCAGCGGCTATCGACAGAACTATGGCTACACCTTC.

V gene TRBV14 combines with J gene TRBJ1-1; tentative D call: TRBD1 (5 bases). The CDR3 is 15 residues long. V was shortened by 0 bases and J by 6 bases, with 14 bases between the two germline ends. Germline V CDR1 and CDR2: SGHDN, FVKESK. CDR3 bases: TGTGCCAGCAGCCAAGATCGAGGTTGGGGCTCTGAAGCTTTCTTT. Its translation is CASSQDRGWGSEAFF.

Remarks on this clone: At one end, the junction sequence differs from germline, possibly due to a read error. The gene calls are TRBV9 and TRBJ2-2; unclear D gene. Germline V gene data show CDR1 as SGDLS and CDR2 as YYNGEE. The length of the CDR3 is 14 residues. CDR3 amino acids: CASSVHTNTGELFF. Written as DNA, the CDR3 is TGTGCCAGCAGCGTGCACACGAATACCGGGGAGCTGTTTTTT.

This clone was counted a few times. The chain is built from TRBV19 and TRBJ1-2, with 7 bases aligning to TRBD1. The V and J ends lost 10 bases and 7 bases, in that order; junction bases with no gene match: 15. Germline assignment: CDR1 LNHDA and CDR2 SQIVND (reference sequence). CDR3 length equals 14 residues. CDR3 protein: CATTRPTGWSGYTF. DNA of the CDR3: TGTGCCACCACCAGACCGACAGGGTGGAGTGGCTACACCTTC.

The chain's CDR3 is CAISGDYGYTF. In nucleotides, the CDR3 is TGTGCCATCAGTGGGGACTATGGCTACACCTTC. This chain joins TRBV10-3 and TRBJ1-2; no clear D gene. Trimming stripped 4 bases from V and 3 bases from J, with 3 bases between. Germline assignment: CDR1 ENHRY and CDR2 SYGVKD. This CDR3 region has 11 residues.

The chain joins TRBV5-1 to TRBJ2-7; D assignment may be TRBD1 or TRBD2 (5 bases each). The CDR3 consists of 14 residues. The germline V gene has CDR1 SGHRS and CDR2 YFSETQ. V lost 0 bases and J lost 5, with 12 bases in between. CDR3: CASSLERGKNEQYF. For the CDR3, the DNA is TGCGCCAGCAGCTTGGAGAGGGGTAAGAACGAGCAGTACTTC.

A remark on this clone: A read error may produce the germline difference seen at one junction end. Other DNA sequences from this sample encode an identical CDR3 as well. The chain recombines TRBV4-2 with TRBJ1-2; D possibly corresponds to TRBD1 (5 bases). The germline gives CDR1 LGHNA, CDR2 YNFKEQ. There are 15 residues in the CDR3. CDR3 amino acids: CASSQDRGRNYGYTF. For the CDR3, the DNA is TGTGCCAGCAGTCAAGATAGGGGACGGAACTATGGCTACACCTTC.

The rearrangement links TRBV29-1 to TRBJ2-1; 9 nucleotides match TRBD1. In germline, CDR1 is SQVTM, CDR2 ANQGSEA. The V segment lost 1 base and the J segment 14 bases; nucleotides outside the gene matches: 6. The CDR3 length is 12 residues. CDR3 sequence: CSVEGRTGEEFF. CDR3 coding DNA: TGCAGCGTTGAAGGGCGGACAGGGGAGGAGTTCTTC.

V is TRBV19 and J is TRBJ1-2; 7 bases line up with TRBD1. V shed 5 bases, J shed 8 bases, and the junction held 5 bases outside the gene matches. This CDR3 has 12 amino acids. Per germline, CDR1 LNHDA and CDR2 SQIVND (reference sequence). CDR3: CASSPGGEGYTF. The CDR3 bases are TGTGCCAGTAGTCCAGGGGGAGAAGGCTACACCTTC. The full variable domain, in which reference TRBV19 and TRBJ1-2 provide the parts outside the CDR3, is DGGITQSPKYLFRKEGQNVTLSCEQNLNHDAMYWYRQDPGQGLRLIYYSQIVNDFQKGDIAEGYSVSREKKESFPLTVTSAQKNPTAFYLCASSPGGEGYTFGSGTRLTVV.

The chain carries TRBV5-1 and TRBJ1-1, with D unclear. The CDR3 is 11 amino acids. Germline assignment: CDR1 SGHRS and CDR2 YFSETQ. Trimming stripped 4 bases from V and 2 bases from J, with 3 bases between. CDR3 amino acids: CASSVNTEAFF. As DNA, the CDR3 is TGCGCCAGCAGCGTAAACACTGAAGCTTTCTTT.

This chain uses TRBV9 with TRBJ1-4, with no clear D. Germline CDR1 reads SGDLS; CDR2 reads YYNGEE. There are 15 residues in the CDR3. V was trimmed by 1 base and J by 4 bases, leaving 11 bases between them. The CDR3 nucleotides read TGTGCCAGCAGCGTAACCCCCGGGCGTAATGAAAAACTGTTTTTT. This gives the protein CASSVTPGRNEKLFF.

This clone turned up a few times. The gene calls are TRBV10-3 and TRBJ1-2; possible D gene TRBD1, 5 bases. Germline V gives CDR1 ENHRY, CDR2 SYGVKD. V was shortened by 4 bases and J by 8 bases, with 17 bases between the two germline ends. The CDR3 consists of 14 residues. The chain's CDR3 is CAISGYRDQGGYTF. CDR3 sequence (DNA): TGTGCCATCAGTGGCTACCGGGACCAAGGCGGCTACACCTTC.

The rearrangement joins TRBV24-1 to TRBJ2-3; D is possibly TRBD1 (6 bases). Trimming left V 5 bases short and J 3 bases short, with 8 bases between. This CDR3 comprises 13 residues. Per germline, CDR1 KGHDR and CDR2 SFDVKD. This CDR3 reads CATSVQGTDTQYF. The CDR3 coding sequence is TGTGCCACCAGTGTGCAGGGGACAGATACGCAGTATTTT.

The chain recombines TRBV5-5 with TRBJ1-5; unclear D gene. From germline, CDR1 is SGHKS and CDR2 YYEKEE (reference sequence). There are 18 residues in the CDR3. Trimming removed 0 bases at V and 4 bases at J, with 20 bases between. This CDR3 reads CASSLAGPRVLANQPQHF. CDR3 sequence (DNA): TGTGCCAGCAGCTTGGCTGGCCCCAGAGTTTTAGCAAATCAGCCCCAGCATTTT.

This chain links TRBV21-1 with TRBJ1-5; TRBD1 is the table's D call, not checked against the DNA. TRBV21-1 is an annotated pseudogene. The CDR3 consists of 17 residues. The CDR3 DNA follows: TGTGCCAGCAGCAAAGAGGGACAGGGTTTGAGCAATCAGCCCCAGCATTTT. Translated: CASSKEGQGLSNQPQHF.

The chain combines TRBV3-1 (or the pseudogene TRBV3-2) with TRBJ2-3; D gene unclear. This CDR3 comprises 12 residues. V was cut by 0 bases and J by 5 bases, with 3 bases left in between. Germline loops: CDR1 LGHDT, CDR2 YNNKEL (reference sequence). In nucleotides, the CDR3 is TGTGCCAGCAGCCAAGACCGAGATACGCAGTATTTT. Amino acids: CASSQDRDTQYF.

This chain links TRBV4-1 with TRBJ1-1, with 7 bases fitting TRBD1. There are 15 residues in the CDR3. V was clipped by 6 bases and J by 3 bases; unmatched bases: 10. Germline V lookup: CDR1 MGHRA, CDR2 YSYEKL. The DNA for the CDR3 is TGCGCCAGCAGTCGCGGGACAGTATCAGACACTGAAGCTTTCTTT. Translation: CASSRGTVSDTEAFF.

A note on this clone: The sample holds other DNA sequences that translate to the same CDR3. J is TRBJ1-2 and V is TRBV7-2; TRBD1 matches 8 bases. CDR1 and CDR2 from the germline V gene are SGHTA and FQGNSA. J lost 2 bases, V lost 1 base, and 3 bases had no gene match. The CDR3 runs 15 residues. Written as DNA, the CDR3 is TGTGCCAGCAGCTTAGACAACAGGGGGAACTATGGCTACACCTTC. Its translation is CASSLDNRGNYGYTF. Using reference TRBV7-2 and TRBJ1-2 for the parts outside the CDR3, the full variable domain is GAGVSQSPSNKVTEKGKDVELRCDPISGHTALYWYRQSLGQGLEFLIYFQGNSAPDKSGLPSDRFSAERTGGSVSTLTIQRTQQEDSAVYLCASSLDNRGNYGYTFGSGTRLTVV.

This clone was observed once. The CDR3 sequence is CASSPRGETDTQYF. CDR3 DNA: TGTGCCAGCTCACCTCGGGGAGAAACAGATACGCAGTATTTT. The chain joins TRBV18 to TRBJ2-3; possible D gene TRBD2, 5 bases. Looked up from germline, CDR1 is KGHSH and CDR2 is LQKENI. Trimming removed 3 bases from V and 3 bases from J, with 10 bases in between. CDR3 size: 14 residues.

This sequence joins TRBV5-5 and TRBJ2-7; 11 nucleotides agree with TRBD1. Germline V gene lookup returns CDR1 SGHKS and CDR2 YYEKEE (reference sequence). The CDR3 length is 14 residues. CDR3: CASSLGQGVHEQYV. The CDR3 DNA reads as TGTGCCAGCAGTTTGGGACAGGGGGTTCACGAGCAGTACGTC.

The chain joins TRBV5-1 to TRBJ2-3; 7 positions match TRBD1. CDR3 length: 12 amino acids. The junction had 3 bases not matched to a gene; V was cut back by 7 bases and J by 4 bases. Germline lookup yields CDR1 SGHRS and CDR2 YFSETQ. CDR3 amino acids: CASGDSADTQYF. In DNA form, the CDR3 reads TGCGCCAGCGGGGACAGTGCAGATACGCAGTATTTT.

V is TRBV4-1 and J is TRBJ2-7, with a tentative D call TRBD2 (6 bases). The germline V gene encodes CDR1 MGHRA and CDR2 YSYEKL. This CDR3 contains 14 residues. V lost 5 bases, J lost 3 bases, and 14 bases lay in between. CDR3 in amino acids: CASSFRVGLYEQYV. CDR3 coding DNA: TGCGCCAGCAGCTTTCGGGTGGGACTCTACGAGCAGTACGTC.

The V and J genes are TRBV7-8 and TRBJ1-5, with TRBD1 matching over 7 bases. Germline assignment: CDR1 SGHVS and CDR2 FQNEAQ. V lost 6 bases to trimming and J lost 0 bases; unmatched junction nucleotides: 8. CDR3 length equals 16 residues. CDR3 in DNA: TGTGCCAGCAGTCCAGGGACAGCATATAGCAATCAGCCCCAGCATTTT. It translates to CASSPGTAYSNQPQHF.

This sequence joins TRBV12-5 and TRBJ2-7; 7 nucleotides agree with TRBD1. The CDR3 is 18 amino acids. Germline CDR1 and CDR2: LGHNT and FRNRAP. V dropped 0 bases and J dropped 2; count of bases not matched to a gene: 13. CDR3: CASGLVFRTGPGPYEQYV. CDR3 nucleotide sequence: TGTGCTAGTGGTTTGGTATTCCGGACAGGCCCCGGGCCCTACGAGCAGTACGTC.

The chain employs TRBV30 and TRBJ1-5; no clear D gene. V lost 0 bases to trimming and J lost 3 bases, with 9 bases between them. Per germline, CDR1 GTSNPN and CDR2 SVGIG (reference sequence). CDR3 length: 14 residues. The CDR3 coding sequence is TGTGCCTGGAGTGTGGGCAACCTCAATCAGCCCCAGCATTTT. Amino acids: CAWSVGNLNQPQHF.